The 31 T cell receptor beta chains listed next were all sequenced from one sample in a study of cytomegalovirus exposure and HLA in healthy donors. Sequencing was performed with immunoSEQ multiplex PCR; in TCRdb, only in-frame clones are kept and a portion is missing. This repertoire shows 100,000 or so clones, 86% found once; its top ten account for 3% to 4%. What was sequenced was PBMCs. The receptors stem from a woman in her late teens or twenties in good health and CMV-seropositive.

This chain uses TRBV28 with TRBJ1-1; D remains ambiguous. CDR3 length equals 15 residues. V gave up 5 bases and J gave up 3 bases, with 16 bases separating them. CDR1 MDHEN and CDR2 SYDVKM come from the germline V gene. CDR3 sequence: CASSLEGPPYTEAFF. CDR3 nucleotide sequence: TGTGCCAGCAGTCTAGAGGGTCCTCCCTACACTGAAGCTTTCTTT. Variable domain in full (rest from reference TRBV28 and TRBJ1-1): DVKVTQSSRYLVKRTGEKVFLECVQDMDHENMFWYRQDPGLGLRLIYFSYDVKMKEKGDIPEGYSVSREKKERFSLILESASTNQTSMYLCASSLEGPPYTEAFFGQGTRLTVV.

This clone was recorded once. This chain joins TRBV19 and TRBJ2-7, with 12 bases identical to TRBD2. CDR1 is LNHDA and CDR2 is SQIVND in the germline V gene (reference sequence). The V segment lost 5 bases and the J segment 6 bases; nucleotides outside the gene matches: 5. The CDR3 sequence is 14 residues long. CDR3 DNA sequence: TGTGCCAGTAGTTCTGGGACTAGCGGGTTCGAGCAGTACTTC. Amino acids: CASSSGTSGFEQYF.

V usage is TRBV6-1 and J usage is TRBJ1-4; D remains unclear. In germline, CDR1 is MNHNS, CDR2 SASEGT. The V end was cut by 11 bases, the J end by 5 bases, with 12 bases between. CDR3 size: 12 residues. In nucleotides, the CDR3 is TGTGCCCTAGAAACGGAAAATGAAAAACTGTTTTTT. It yields the protein CALETENEKLFF.

This clone was observed a single time. The rearrangement joins TRBV4-1 to TRBJ2-3; D is possibly TRBD2 (5 bases). Looked up from germline, CDR1 is MGHRA and CDR2 is YSYEKL. CDR3 size: 12 residues. V was trimmed by 3 bases and J by 5 bases, leaving 6 bases between them. The CDR3 is CASSQAGDTQYF. The CDR3 DNA sequence: TGCGCCAGCAGCCAGGCGGGAGATACGCAGTATTTT.

The chain couples TRBV30 to TRBJ2-5; D call uncertain. CDR3 length: 13 residues. CDR1 GTSNPN and CDR2 SVGIG come from the germline V gene (reference sequence). Trimming removed 1 base at V and 5 bases at J, with 11 bases between. The CDR3 loop is CAWSGRPVETQYF. For the CDR3, the DNA is TGTGCCTGGAGTGGCAGGCCGGTCGAGACCCAGTACTTC. The full variable domain, its missing parts supplied by reference TRBV30 and TRBJ2-5, is SQTIHQWPATLVQPVGSPLSLECTVEGTSNPNLYWYRQAAGRGLQLLFYSVGIGQISSEVPQNLSASRPQDRQFILSSKKLLLSDSGFYLCAWSGRPVETQYFGPGTRLLVL.

V gene TRBV12-5 combines with J gene TRBJ2-1, with TRBD1 as a possible D gene (6 bases). This CDR3 spans 15 amino acids. In germline, CDR1 is LGHNT, CDR2 FRNRAP. With 1 base removed from V and 5 bases from J, the gap between germline ends came to 12 bases. This chain's CDR3 is CASGLDRAADNEQFF. The CDR3 DNA reads as TGTGCTAGTGGTTTGGACAGGGCGGCAGACAATGAGCAGTTCTTC.

The gene calls are TRBV5-1 and TRBJ2-7; 10 bases agree with TRBD1. The V gene's germline CDR1 is SGHRS and CDR2 YFSETQ. Trimming cost V 0 bases and J 4 bases; bases outside gene matches: 7. The CDR3 spans 16 residues. The CDR3 nucleotides read TGCGCCAGCAGCTTGGGGCCCCGGGACAGGGGTTACGAGCAGTACTTC. Protein product: CASSLGPRDRGYEQYF. Complete variable domain (other parts from reference TRBV5-1 and TRBJ2-7): KAGVTQTPRYLIKTRGQQVTLSCSPISGHRSVSWYQQTPGQGLQFLFEYFSETQRNKGNFPGRFSGRQFSNSRSEMNVSTLELGDSALYLCASSLGPRDRGYEQYFGPGTRLTVT.

This clone was found a few times. This rearrangement joins TRBV7-8 to TRBJ2-7; D gene unclear. The CDR3 loop spans 12 amino acids. From germline, CDR1 is SGHVS and CDR2 FQNEAQ. V lost 4 bases, J lost 5 bases, and 9 bases lay in between. This CDR3 is CASSYRGDEQYF. The CDR3, as DNA: TGTGCCAGCAGCTACCGAGGAGACGAGCAGTACTTC.

The J gene is TRBJ2-5, the V gene TRBV5-1, with D perhaps matching TRBD1 (5 bases). This CDR3 has 16 amino acids. From germline, CDR1 is SGHRS and CDR2 YFSETQ. V was clipped by 3 bases and J by 7 bases, with 22 bases between them. The CDR3 sequence: CASSSINGALSGTQYF. The CDR3 DNA sequence: TGCGCCAGCAGCTCCATAAATGGGGCCCTATCGGGGACCCAGTACTTC.

V is TRBV6-5 and J is TRBJ1-5; D is uncertain. Between the trimmed V and J ends, which lost 6 bases and 7 bases, there was a span of 13 bases. The CDR3 is made up of 13 amino acids. Germline V lookup: CDR1 MNHEY, CDR2 SVGAGI. The CDR3, as DNA: TGTGCCAGCAGCGATTCTATCGGGCAGCCCCAGCATTTT. The encoded protein is CASSDSIGQPQHF.

The V and J genes are TRBV5-1 and TRBJ2-1; possible D gene TRBD2, 6 bases. This CDR3 contains 16 residues. The V and J ends lost 7 bases and 5 bases respectively, with 22 bases between them. Germline V gene lookup returns CDR1 SGHRS and CDR2 YFSETQ. The CDR3 DNA follows: TGCGCCAGCGCGTTGGGAGGACTAACGCAAAACAATGAGCAGTTCTTC. Protein sequence: CASALGGLTQNNEQFF.

The gene calls are TRBV6-6 and TRBJ1-2; 8 nucleotides align to TRBD1. The V segment lost 2 bases and the J segment 8 bases; nucleotides outside the gene matches: 7. Germline CDR1 is MNHNY and CDR2 is SVGAGI (reference sequence). CDR3 length: 14 residues. The CDR3 region has the DNA TGTGCCAGCAGTTACGGACAGGGTATAGGGGGCTACACCTTC. Encoded protein: CASSYGQGIGGYTF.

The chain links TRBV11-2 to TRBJ1-2; a possible D gene is TRBD1 (6 bases). The CDR3 is 15 residues long. With 6 bases removed from V and 5 bases from J, the gap between germline ends came to 19 bases. Germline-derived CDR1 and CDR2 are SGHAT and FQNNGV. This CDR3 reads CASSSNQGQPYGYTF. CDR3 nucleotide sequence: TGTGCCAGCAGTTCAAATCAGGGACAACCTTATGGCTACACCTTC.

This rearrangement joins TRBV28 to TRBJ2-1, with D maybe TRBD1 (6 bases). Germline CDR1 MDHEN, CDR2 SYDVKM. This CDR3 region has 12 residues. Trimming left V 5 bases short and J 8 bases short, with 10 bases between. The CDR3 DNA reads as TGTGCCAGCAGTATTCAGGGGTATGAGCAGTTCTTC. Its protein is CASSIQGYEQFF. Full variable domain (missing parts from reference TRBV28 and TRBJ2-1): DVKVTQSSRYLVKRTGEKVFLECVQDMDHENMFWYRQDPGLGLRLIYFSYDVKMKEKGDIPEGYSVSREKKERFSLILESASTNQTSMYLCASSIQGYEQFFGPGTRLTVL.

J is TRBJ2-3 and V is TRBV11-3, with 10 bases that match TRBD2. Germline CDR1 reads SGHNT; CDR2 reads YENEEA. V lost 5 bases, J lost 1 base, and 3 bases stayed unmatched. The CDR3 is 15 residues long. The CDR3 nucleotides are TGTGCCAGCAGCGCTAGCGGGGGAGGCACAGATACGCAGTATTTT. Protein product: CASSASGGGTDTQYF.

The chain uses TRBV29-1 and TRBJ2-7; TRBD2 matches at 11 bases. From germline, CDR1 is SQVTM and CDR2 ANQGSEA. After removal of 1 base from V and 9 bases from J, the junction contained 11 bases not matched to a gene. This CDR3 is built from 15 residues. The CDR3 nucleotides are TGCAGCGTTGAAGTCCCGAGACTAGCGGGGTTTGGGCAGTACTTC. This sequence encodes CSVEVPRLAGFGQYF.

The chain recombines TRBV19 with TRBJ1-2; TRBD1 matches at 9 bases. The V gene's germline CDR1 is LNHDA and CDR2 SQIVND (reference sequence). The J segment lost 2 bases and the V segment lost 5 bases, leaving 3 bases of the junction unmatched. The length of the CDR3 is 14 residues. CDR3 protein: CASSPDRGNYGYTF. The CDR3 DNA reads TGTGCCAGTAGTCCCGACAGGGGGAACTATGGCTACACCTTC.

This chain links TRBV6-6 with TRBJ1-1; D may be TRBD1 (5 bases). CDR1 MNHNY and CDR2 SVGAGI come from the germline V gene (reference sequence). The V end was cut by 7 bases, the J end by 5 bases, with 17 bases between. The CDR3 spans 14 residues. CDR3 sequence (DNA): TGTGCCAGCAACCCCGGGGGTTTCGCAACTGAAGCTTTCTTT. Translating gives CASNPGGFATEAFF.

The CDR3 region is CASSQMLRRTDTQYF. The CDR3 region has the DNA TGTGCCAGCAGCCAAATGCTGCGGCGGACAGATACGCAGTATTTT. The chain carries TRBV4-2 and TRBJ2-3, with D unclear. V lost 2 bases and J 3 bases, leaving 12 bases between the germline ends. There are 15 residues in the CDR3. CDR1 LGHNA and CDR2 YNFKEQ come from the germline V gene.

This chain joins TRBV7-8 and TRBJ2-7; TRBD2 might be the D (5 bases). Per germline, CDR1 SGHVS and CDR2 FQNEAQ. The CDR3 contains 17 residues. The V end lost 3 bases, the J end lost 2 bases, and 20 bases lay between the germline ends. CDR3 protein: CASSFSSALGRTYEQYF. DNA of the CDR3: TGTGCCAGCAGCTTTAGTAGCGCTTTGGGCAGAACCTACGAGCAGTACTTC.

The V gene is TRBV7-9, the J gene TRBJ2-1; D is unclear. This CDR3 region has 13 residues. Germline CDR1 is SEHNR and CDR2 is FQNEAQ (reference sequence). The germline V and J ends were trimmed by 0 bases and 3 bases, with 3 bases remaining between them. The CDR3 DNA reads TGTGCCAGCAGCTTAGCATACTACAATGAGCAGTTCTTC. This encodes CASSLAYYNEQFF.

In this sample, this clone turned up a few times. The chain has TRBV2 and TRBJ2-5; no reliable D call. This CDR3 has 11 amino acids. The V end lost 7 bases, the J end lost 1 base, and 4 bases lay between the germline ends. Germline values: CDR1 SNHLY, CDR2 FYNNEI. The CDR3 DNA sequence: TGTGCCAGCATCCTCCAAGAGACCCAGTACTTC. Amino acids: CASILQETQYF.

This rearrangement joins TRBV5-6 to TRBJ1-2; D perhaps matches TRBD1 (6 bases). The CDR3 consists of 15 residues. Trimming removed 2 bases from V and 8 bases from J, with 19 bases in between. Looked up from germline, CDR1 is SGHDT and CDR2 is YYEEEE. The CDR3 loop reads CASSLGHGGRLGYTF. DNA for the CDR3: TGTGCCAGCAGCTTAGGACATGGGGGCAGGTTGGGCTACACCTTC.

The chain recombines TRBV5-6 with TRBJ1-2; TRBD1 might be the D (6 bases). This CDR3 has 14 amino acids. Germline lookup yields CDR1 SGHDT and CDR2 YYEEEE. The V end lost 5 bases, the J end lost 4 bases, and 15 bases lay between the germline ends. CDR3 region: CASSSRDKIYGYTF. The CDR3 DNA is TGTGCCAGCAGTTCCCGGGACAAGATCTATGGCTACACCTTC.

This clone was seen a few times. The chain uses TRBV5-6 and TRBJ1-5; D is ambiguous. The V gene's germline CDR1 is SGHDT and CDR2 YYEEEE. The CDR3 runs 14 residues. Trimming pared 2 bases from V and 0 bases from J, leaving 6 bases between. The chain's CDR3 is CASSLSLSNQPQHF. Here the CDR3 DNA reads TGTGCCAGCAGCTTATCCCTTAGCAATCAGCCCCAGCATTTT. Full variable domain (missing parts from reference TRBV5-6 and TRBJ1-5): DAGVTQSPTHLIKTRGQQVTLRCSPKSGHDTVSWYQQALGQGPQFIFQYYEEEERQRGNFPDRFSGHQFPNYSSELNVNALLLGDSALYLCASSLSLSNQPQHFGDGTRLSIL.

The V and J genes are TRBV2 and TRBJ2-7; 7 bases match TRBD1. V was pared by 6 bases and J by 0 bases, with 5 bases of the junction left unmatched. CDR3 size: 14 residues. In germline, CDR1 is SNHLY, CDR2 FYNNEI. CDR3 residues: CASSGQESSYEQYF. The CDR3 nucleotides are TGTGCCAGCAGCGGACAGGAAAGCTCCTACGAGCAGTACTTC.

This chain links TRBV7-3 with TRBJ1-1; D may be TRBD1 (6 bases). Germline CDR1 SGHTA, CDR2 FQGTGA. The germline V and J ends were trimmed by 5 bases and 4 bases, with 8 bases remaining between them. This CDR3 region has 12 residues. This CDR3 is CASSGQSTEAFF. The CDR3 DNA sequence: TGTGCCAGCAGCGGACAGAGCACTGAAGCTTTCTTT.

The V gene is TRBV11-2, the J gene TRBJ1-6; a possible D gene is TRBD1 (6 bases). Germline V CDR1 and CDR2: SGHAT, FQNNGV. The CDR3 has 15 amino acids. V was pared by 0 bases and J by 10 bases, with 13 bases between. CDR3 DNA sequence: TGTGCCAGCAGCTTAGAATACTCACAGGGCTCACCCCTCCACTTT. Its protein product is CASSLEYSQGSPLHF.

The chain recombines TRBV5-1 with TRBJ1-1; TRBD1 might be the D (5 bases). With 3 bases removed from V and 0 bases from J, the gap between germline ends came to 15 bases. Looked up from germline, CDR1 is SGHRS and CDR2 is YFSETQ. The CDR3 totals 16 residues. For the CDR3, the DNA is TGCGCCAGCAGCTCAACCAAGATACAGGTGAACACTGAAGCTTTCTTT. Amino acids: CASSSTKIQVNTEAFF.

The genes are TRBV11-2 and TRBJ1-3; D ambiguous. V was cut by 6 bases and J by 0 bases, with 9 bases left in between. The CDR3 extends over 14 amino acids. CDR1 is SGHAT, CDR2 FQNNGV, per germline. This CDR3 is CASSSTRSGNTIYF. CDR3 nucleotide sequence: TGTGCCAGCAGTTCTACCCGCTCTGGAAACACCATATATTTT.

The chain has TRBV28 and TRBJ1-2; no clear D gene. The germline V gene has CDR1 MDHEN and CDR2 SYDVKM. Trimming pared 2 bases from V and 7 bases from J, leaving 8 bases between. This CDR3 is 12 amino acids long. The CDR3 spells CASSLAGRGYTF. In nucleotides, the CDR3 is TGTGCCAGCAGTTTAGCTGGGCGTGGCTACACCTTC.